This entry describes one T cell receptor (beta chain). This sample's treatment: roughly 19 received Ad26.COV2.S at low or high dose, single or two shots; about 5 received placebo; per-sample allocation not given. Sampling occurred on day 63 after the first vaccine or placebo injection. The source of the sample is a study of Ad26.COV2.S vaccination and SARS-CoV-2 variants. Using immunoSEQ multiplex PCR, the repertoire was profiled, and TCRdb retains in-frame clones only, with some absent. The table shows 350,000 to 400,000 clones, with approximately 86% occurring only once. Germline assignment: CDR1 LGHNA and CDR2 YSLEER. After removal of 2 bases from V and 4 bases from J, the junction contained 9 bases not matched to a gene. The CDR3 extends over 17 amino acids.

The clonotype comes from a person between 18 and 65 years old who received the Ad26.COV2.S COVID-19 vaccine or a placebo. The source was peripheral blood, collected in a trial of Ad26.COV2.S vaccine versus placebo. The rearrangement joins TRBV4-3 to TRBJ2-1; TRBD2 matches at 9 bases. The CDR3 DNA sequence: TGCGCCAGCAGCCAAACACTAGCGGGCGGGAGGTACAATGAGCAGTTCTTC. Protein product: CASSQTLAGGRYNEQFF.